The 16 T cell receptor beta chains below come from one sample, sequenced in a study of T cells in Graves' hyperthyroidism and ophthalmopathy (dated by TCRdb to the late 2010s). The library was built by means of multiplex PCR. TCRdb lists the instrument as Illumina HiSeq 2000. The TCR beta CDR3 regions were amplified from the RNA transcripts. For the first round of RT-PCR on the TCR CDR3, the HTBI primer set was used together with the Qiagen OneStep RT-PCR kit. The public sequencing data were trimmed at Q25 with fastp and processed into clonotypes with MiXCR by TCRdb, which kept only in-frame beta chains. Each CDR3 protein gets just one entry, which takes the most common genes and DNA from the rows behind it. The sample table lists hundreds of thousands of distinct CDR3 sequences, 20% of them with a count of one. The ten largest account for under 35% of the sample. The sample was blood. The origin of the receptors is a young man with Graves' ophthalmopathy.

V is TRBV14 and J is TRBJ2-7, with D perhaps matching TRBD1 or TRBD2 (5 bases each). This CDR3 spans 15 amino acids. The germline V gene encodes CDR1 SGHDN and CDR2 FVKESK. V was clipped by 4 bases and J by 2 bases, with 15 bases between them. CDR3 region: CASSPTVWGTYEQYF. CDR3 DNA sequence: TGTGCCAGCAGCCCGACGGTGTGGGGGACCTACGAGCAGTACTTC.

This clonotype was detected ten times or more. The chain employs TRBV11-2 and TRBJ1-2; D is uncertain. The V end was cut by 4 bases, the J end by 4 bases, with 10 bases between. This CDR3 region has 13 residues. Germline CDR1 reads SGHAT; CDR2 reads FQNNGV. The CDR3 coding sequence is TGTGCCAGCAGCTCCCCGCGAACCTATGGCTACACCTTC. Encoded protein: CASSSPRTYGYTF.

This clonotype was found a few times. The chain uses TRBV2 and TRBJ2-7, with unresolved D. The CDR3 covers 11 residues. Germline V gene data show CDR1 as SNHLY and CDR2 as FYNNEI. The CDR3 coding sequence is TGTGCGATCCAGAGCTCCTACGAGCAGTACTTC. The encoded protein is CAIQSSYEQYF. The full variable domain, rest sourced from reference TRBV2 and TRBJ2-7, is EPEVTQTPSHQVTQMGQEVILRCVPISNHLYFYWYRQILGQKVEFLVSFYNNEISEKSEIFDDQFSVERPDGSNFTLKIRSTKLEDSAMYFCAIQSSYEQYFGPGTRLTVT.

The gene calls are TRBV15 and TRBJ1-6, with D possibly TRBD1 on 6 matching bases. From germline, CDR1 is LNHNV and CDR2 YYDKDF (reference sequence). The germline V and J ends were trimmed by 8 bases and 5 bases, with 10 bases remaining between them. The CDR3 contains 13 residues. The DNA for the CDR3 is TGTGCCACCCGGGGGCAGCATAATTCACCCCTCCACTTT. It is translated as CATRGQHNSPLHF.

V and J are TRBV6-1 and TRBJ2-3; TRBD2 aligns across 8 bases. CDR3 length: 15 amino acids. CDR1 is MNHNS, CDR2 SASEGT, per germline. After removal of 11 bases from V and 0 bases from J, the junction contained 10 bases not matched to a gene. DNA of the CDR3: TGTGCCTGCACCCGGGCGGGAGGTAGCACAGATACGCAGTATTTT. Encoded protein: CACTRAGGSTDTQYF.

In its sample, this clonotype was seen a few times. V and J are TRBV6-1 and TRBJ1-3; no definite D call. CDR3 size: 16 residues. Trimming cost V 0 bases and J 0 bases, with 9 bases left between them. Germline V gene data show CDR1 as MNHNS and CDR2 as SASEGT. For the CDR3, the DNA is TGTGCCAGCAGTGAAGCGGGATATTCCTCTGGAAACACCATATATTTT. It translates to CASSEAGYSSGNTIYF.

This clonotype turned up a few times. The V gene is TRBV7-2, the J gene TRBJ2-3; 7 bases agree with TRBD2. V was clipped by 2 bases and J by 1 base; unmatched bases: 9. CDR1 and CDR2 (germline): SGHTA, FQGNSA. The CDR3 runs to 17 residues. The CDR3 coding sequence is TGTGCCAGCAGCTTAAGCCCGCTGGCGGGGGGCACAGATACGCAGTATTTT. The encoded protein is CASSLSPLAGGTDTQYF.

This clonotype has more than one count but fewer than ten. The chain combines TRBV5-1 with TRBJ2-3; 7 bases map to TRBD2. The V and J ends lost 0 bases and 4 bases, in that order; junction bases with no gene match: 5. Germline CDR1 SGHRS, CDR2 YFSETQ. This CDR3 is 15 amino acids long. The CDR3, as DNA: TGCGCCAGCAGCTTGGCCAGCGGGGACGCAGATACGCAGTATTTT. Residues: CASSLASGDADTQYF.

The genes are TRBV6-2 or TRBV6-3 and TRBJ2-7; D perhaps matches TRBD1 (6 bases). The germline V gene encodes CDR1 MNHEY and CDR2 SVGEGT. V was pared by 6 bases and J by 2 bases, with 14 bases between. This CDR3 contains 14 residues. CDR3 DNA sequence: TGTGCCAGCAGAGAAAGACAGGCACCCTACGAGCAGTACTTC. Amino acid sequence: CASRERQAPYEQYF.

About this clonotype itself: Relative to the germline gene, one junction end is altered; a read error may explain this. CDR3 sequence (DNA): TGTGCTAGCAGCTCGACGACAGGAACAAATCAGCCCCAGCATTTT. Protein product: CASSSTTGTNQPQHF. The V call is TRBV7-7, the J call TRBJ1-5; D is possibly TRBD1 (6 bases). The CDR3 runs to 15 residues. Per germline, CDR1 SSHAT and CDR2 FNYEAQ (reference sequence).

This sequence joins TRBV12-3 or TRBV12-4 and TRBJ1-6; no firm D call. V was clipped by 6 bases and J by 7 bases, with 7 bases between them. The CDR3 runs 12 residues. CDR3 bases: TGTGCCAGCAGGCTTGAAAATTCACCCCTCCACTTT. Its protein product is CASRLENSPLHF.

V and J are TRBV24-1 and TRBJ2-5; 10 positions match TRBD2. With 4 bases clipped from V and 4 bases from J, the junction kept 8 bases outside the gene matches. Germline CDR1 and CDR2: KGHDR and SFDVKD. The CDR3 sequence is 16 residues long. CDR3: CATSEASGRTGETQYF. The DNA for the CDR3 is TGTGCCACCAGTGAGGCTAGCGGGAGAACGGGAGAGACCCAGTACTTC.

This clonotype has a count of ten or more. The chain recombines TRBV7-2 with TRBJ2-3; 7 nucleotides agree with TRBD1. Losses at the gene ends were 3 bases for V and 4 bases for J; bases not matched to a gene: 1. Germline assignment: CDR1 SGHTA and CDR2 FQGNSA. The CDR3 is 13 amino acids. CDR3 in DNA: TGTGCCAGCAGCTTCGGGACAGCAGATACGCAGTATTTT. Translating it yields CASSFGTADTQYF.

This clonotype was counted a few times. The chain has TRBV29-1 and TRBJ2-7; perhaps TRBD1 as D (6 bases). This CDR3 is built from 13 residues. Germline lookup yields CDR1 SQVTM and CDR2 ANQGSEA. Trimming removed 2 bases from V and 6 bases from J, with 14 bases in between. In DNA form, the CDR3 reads TGCAGCGTTGAATCGGCAGGGGACCTCGAGCAGTACTTC. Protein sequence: CSVESAGDLEQYF.

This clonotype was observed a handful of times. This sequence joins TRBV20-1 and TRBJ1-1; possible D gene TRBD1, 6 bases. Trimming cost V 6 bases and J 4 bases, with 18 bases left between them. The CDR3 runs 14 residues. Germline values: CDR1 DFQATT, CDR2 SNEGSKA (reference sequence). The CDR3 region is CSALSVRGPTEAFF. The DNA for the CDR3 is TGCAGTGCCCTCTCTGTCCGGGGGCCCACTGAAGCTTTCTTT.

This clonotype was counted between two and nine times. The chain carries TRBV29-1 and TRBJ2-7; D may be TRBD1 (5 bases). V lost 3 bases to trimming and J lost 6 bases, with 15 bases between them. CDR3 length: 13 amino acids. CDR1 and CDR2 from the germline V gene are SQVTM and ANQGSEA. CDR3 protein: CSVDDSLSSEQYF. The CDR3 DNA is TGCAGCGTTGACGACAGCCTCTCGAGCGAGCAGTACTTC.